This T cell receptor (beta chain) was captured in a study of blood T cell repertoires in COVID-19. About the research overall: Samples taken during acute and convalescent COVID-19 were collected in the United States, Italy and Spain. In each case, the material was cDNA or gDNA derived from T cells, B-cell-depleted T cells, or PBMCs.

Between the trimmed V and J ends, which lost 2 bases and 2 bases, there was a span of 13 bases. The CDR3 consists of 16 residues. Germline values: CDR1 MNHEY, CDR2 SVGAGI. Here immunoSEQ multiplex PCR was the method, and the copy in TCRdb shows in-frame clones only, minus some. This repertoire shows approximately 110,000 clones, 65% to 90% found once; its top ten account for 4% to 5%. This clone has a single count. Sequencing used peripheral blood. The V call is TRBV6-5, the J call TRBJ1-3; D is undetermined. This sequence originates from a man aged 50 or older with acute or convalescent COVID-19. The CDR3 sequence is CASSYGLTLAGNTIYF. Written as DNA, the CDR3 is TGTGCCAGCAGTTACGGACTGACGCTGGCTGGAAACACCATATATTTT.